This entry features one TCR beta chain sequence. This entry comes from a study of blood T cell repertoires in COVID-19. Germline V lookup: CDR1 SGHDT, CDR2 YYEEEE. Trimming cost V 0 bases and J 1 base, with 6 bases left between them. The CDR3 loop spans 14 amino acids. Clones were read by immunoSEQ multiplex PCR, and TCRdb kept only the in-frame ones, dropping some. Among approximately 290,000 clones, roughly 87% were seen once, and the ten largest hold 2% to 3%. The TCR comes from a man aged 18 to 29 with active or convalescent COVID-19. The chain couples TRBV5-6 to TRBJ2-3; D gene unclear. Sequencing was carried out using peripheral blood. This CDR3 reads CASSLGPGTDTQYF. Here the CDR3 DNA reads TGTGCCAGCAGCTTGGGCCCGGGCACAGATACGCAGTATTTT. The variable domain in full, with the rest retrieved from reference TRBV5-6 and TRBJ2-3, is DAGVTQSPTHLIKTRGQQVTLRCSPKSGHDTVSWYQQALGQGPQFIFQYYEEEERQRGNFPDRFSGHQFPNYSSELNVNALLLGDSALYLCASSLGPGTDTQYFGPGTRLTVL.